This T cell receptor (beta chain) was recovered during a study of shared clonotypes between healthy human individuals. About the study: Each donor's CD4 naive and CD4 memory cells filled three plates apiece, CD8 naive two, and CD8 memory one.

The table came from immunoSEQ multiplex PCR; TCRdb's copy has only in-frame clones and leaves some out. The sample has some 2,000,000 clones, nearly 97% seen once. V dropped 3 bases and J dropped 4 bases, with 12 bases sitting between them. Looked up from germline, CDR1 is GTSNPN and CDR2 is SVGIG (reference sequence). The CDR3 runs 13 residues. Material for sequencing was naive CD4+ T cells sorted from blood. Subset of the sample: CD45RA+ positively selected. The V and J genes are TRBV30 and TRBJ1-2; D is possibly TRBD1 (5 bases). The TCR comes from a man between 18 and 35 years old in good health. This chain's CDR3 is CAWRTASSYGYTF. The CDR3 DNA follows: TGTGCCTGGAGGACAGCGAGCTCCTATGGCTACACCTTC.